The 17 T cell receptor beta chains reported below all come from one sample, sequenced in a study of T cells in Graves' hyperthyroidism and ophthalmopathy. RNA transcripts provided the source from which TCR beta CDR3 regions were amplified. Using the HTBI primer set, a first-round RT-PCR was run on the TCR CDR3. TCRdb recomputed calls from the multiplex PCR reads with MiXCR, one row per CDR3 protein. The sample holds about 360,000 distinct CDR3 sequences; around 14% are singletons and the top ten take about 27%. The sequenced sample was blood. The receptors shown here come from a woman between 18 and 29 years old with Graves' hyperthyroidism that later progressed to Graves' ophthalmopathy.

The chain links TRBV20-1 to TRBJ2-1, with D possibly being TRBD2 (6 bases). The CDR3 is 10 residues long. The V and J ends lost 5 bases and 10 bases respectively, with 9 bases between them. Germline CDR1 is DFQATT and CDR2 is SNEGSKA (reference sequence). The CDR3 is CSAFGGEQFF. The DNA for the CDR3 is TGCAGTGCTTTCGGGGGAGAGCAGTTCTTC.

This clonotype occurred many times. The V gene is TRBV11-2, the J gene TRBJ1-2; D gene uncertain. Trimming took off 3 bases at V and 4 bases at J, with 18 bases between the two ends. The CDR3 has 16 amino acids. Germline CDR1 and CDR2: SGHAT and FQNNGV. CDR3 in DNA: TGTGCCAGCAGCTTTGGTCTCCCATTCCGGGGCTATGGCTACACCTTC. The encoded protein is CASSFGLPFRGYGYTF. The full variable domain, in which reference TRBV11-2 and TRBJ1-2 provide the parts outside the CDR3, is EAGVAQSPRYKIIEKRQSVAFWCNPISGHATLYWYQQILGQGPKLLIQFQNNGVVDDSQLPKDRFSAERLKGVDSTLKIQPAKLEDSAVYLCASSFGLPFRGYGYTFGSGTRLTVV.

Many counts were recorded for this clonotype. The chain couples TRBV20-1 to TRBJ2-5; TRBD2 matches 8 bases. CDR1 is DFQATT, CDR2 SNEGSKA, per germline (reference sequence). CDR3 length: 13 residues. The ends lost 4 bases at V and 4 bases at J; junction bases unmatched: 5. This chain's CDR3 is CSAIREGGETQYF. The CDR3 DNA reads TGCAGTGCTATTCGGGAGGGGGGAGAGACCCAGTACTTC.

This clonotype was found many times. This chain uses TRBV6-1 with TRBJ2-7, with D possibly being TRBD1 (6 bases). Germline V lookup: CDR1 MNHNS, CDR2 SASEGT. The V gene lost 8 bases and the J gene lost 6 bases, with 23 bases spanning the gap. The CDR3 runs to 15 residues. This chain's CDR3 is CASLSGGQGSGEQYF. The CDR3 DNA is TGTGCCAGCCTGTCCGGCGGGCAGGGGTCTGGCGAGCAGTACTTC.

This chain joins TRBV20-1 and TRBJ2-1; 10 positions match TRBD2. Germline assignment: CDR1 DFQATT and CDR2 SNEGSKA (reference sequence). V shed 5 bases and J 3 bases; nucleotides not matched to a gene: 10. The CDR3 contains 16 residues. Written as DNA, the CDR3 is TGCAGTGCTTTTTCTTTAGCGGGAGGTCACTACAATGAGCAGTTCTTC. This translates into CSAFSLAGGHYNEQFF.

This clonotype was seen repeatedly, ten times or more. V and J are TRBV28 and TRBJ2-7; D is possibly TRBD1 (6 bases). Germline-derived CDR1 and CDR2 are MDHEN and SYDVKM. The V end lost 6 bases, the J end lost 2 bases, and 14 bases lay between the germline ends. The length of the CDR3 is 14 residues. The chain's CDR3 is CASRGTGTPYEQYF. The CDR3 nucleotides are TGTGCCAGCAGGGGAACAGGGACCCCCTACGAGCAGTACTTC.

The chain joins TRBV27 to TRBJ2-7; 9 bases line up with TRBD2. Trimming removed 2 bases from V and 0 bases from J; junction bases left unmatched: 2. The CDR3 runs 15 residues. CDR1 MNHEY and CDR2 SMNVEV come from the germline V gene (reference sequence). CDR3 nucleotides: TGTGCCAGCAGTTTACGGACTAGCGACTCCTACGAGCAGTACTTC. This translates into CASSLRTSDSYEQYF.

This clonotype was counted many times. This chain links TRBV18 with TRBJ2-2, with D unclear. The V gene lost 3 bases and the J gene lost 4 bases, with 6 bases spanning the gap. This CDR3 spans 13 amino acids. Germline V gives CDR1 KGHSH, CDR2 LQKENI. The CDR3 here is CASSPGRTGELFF. The CDR3, as DNA: TGTGCCAGCTCACCTGGCCGCACCGGGGAGCTGTTTTTT.

On this clonotype: A much larger clone sits a single nucleotide away, making a read error possible. V gene TRBV5-1 combines with J gene TRBJ2-7, with D perhaps TRBD1 or TRBD2 (5 bases each). CDR1 and CDR2 from the germline V gene are SGHRS and YFSETQ. The CDR3 contains 14 residues. The CDR3 is CASRYGDRSYGQYF. CDR3 sequence (DNA): TGCGCCAGCAGGTATGGGGACCGATCCTACGGGCAGTACTTC.

Of note for this clonotype: A junction end diverges from the germline sequence, so it may reflect a read error. In DNA form, the CDR3 reads TGTGCCAGCAGCTTAGCGGGAGTGAGCACAGATACGCAGTGTTTT. It yields the protein CASSLAGVSTDTQCF. V is TRBV7-2 and J is TRBJ2-3; TRBD2 might be the D (5 bases). CDR1 and CDR2 (germline): SGHTA, FQGNSA. This CDR3 is 15 amino acids long.

Regarding this clonotype: This clone may be a read error of a much larger clone one base away. The conserved final phenylalanine or tryptophan is absent from the CDR3, which likely points to a read error. The rearrangement joins TRBV27 to TRBJ1-1, with unresolved D. This CDR3 spans 12 amino acids. Germline V gene sequence: CDR1 MNHEY, CDR2 SMNVEV (reference sequence). V gave up 6 bases and J gave up 2 bases, with 7 bases separating them. The CDR3 loop is CASREGNTEAFL. The CDR3 nucleotides read TGTGCCAGCAGGGAAGGTAACACTGAAGCTTTCCTT.

This clonotype was picked up many times. The chain is built from TRBV3-1 and TRBJ1-5; TRBD1 agrees at 7 bases. Trimming cost V 0 bases and J 5 bases; bases outside gene matches: 13. Germline CDR1 is LGHDT and CDR2 is YNNKEL (reference sequence). CDR3 length: 18 amino acids. Here the CDR3 reads CASSQEGPGGPFDQPQHF. For the CDR3, the DNA is TGTGCCAGCAGCCAAGAGGGGCCAGGGGGTCCTTTTGATCAGCCCCAGCATTTT.

This clonotype was recorded at least ten times. The chain is built from TRBV7-2 and TRBJ2-2; possibly TRBD2 for D (6 bases). Germline CDR1 reads SGHTA; CDR2 reads FQGNSA. Trimming took off 1 base at V and 6 bases at J, with 18 bases between the two ends. The CDR3 covers 17 residues. CDR3: CASSLVGSGAYAGELFF. The DNA for the CDR3 is TGTGCCAGCAGCTTAGTCGGGTCGGGAGCATATGCCGGGGAGCTGTTTTTT.

At least ten counts were recorded for this clonotype. The chain joins TRBV5-1 to TRBJ1-1, with no clear D. The germline V gene encodes CDR1 SGHRS and CDR2 YFSETQ. Trimming removed 3 bases from V and 5 bases from J, with 11 bases in between. The CDR3 length is 13 residues. CDR3 protein: CASSSELGTEAFF. CDR3 DNA: TGCGCCAGCAGCTCGGAGCTGGGGACTGAAGCTTTCTTT.

This clonotype was picked up a small number of times. A much larger clone differs from this one at a single base, so this may be a read error. The chain has TRBV28 and TRBJ2-7; D assignment may be TRBD1 or TRBD2 (5 bases each). Looked up from germline, CDR1 is MDHEN and CDR2 is SYDVKM. The CDR3 is 14 amino acids. DNA of the CDR3: TGTGCCGGCAGACCGGGACGGCCGTCCTACGAGCAGTACTTC. Protein: CAGRPGRPSYEQYF.

This clonotype was counted at least ten times. V is TRBV20-1 and J is TRBJ1-5, with a possible D match to TRBD1 (6 bases). Trimming shortened V by 6 bases and J by 5 bases, and 17 bases separated the two germline ends. The CDR3 has 14 residues. Germline loops: CDR1 DFQATT, CDR2 SNEGSKA (reference sequence). CDR3 DNA sequence: TGCAGTGCCCACATCCCCGGACAGCATCAGCCCCAGCATTTT. It translates to CSAHIPGQHQPQHF.

This clonotype has ten or more counts. The chain uses TRBV12-3 or TRBV12-4 and TRBJ1-1, with D uncertain. V was clipped by 6 bases and J by 4 bases, with 18 bases between them. The CDR3 consists of 15 residues. The chain's CDR3 is CASSQRTVAGTEAFF. The CDR3 DNA is TGTGCCAGCAGCCAAAGGACGGTTGCTGGCACTGAAGCTTTCTTT.